This TCR beta chain originates from a study of control samples from healthy donors and cancer patients. Per germline, CDR1 SGHAT and CDR2 FQNNGV. This CDR3 is built from 13 residues. Trimming took 5 bases from V and 7 from J, leaving 11 bases between them. Assay: immunoSEQ multiplex PCR; the TCRdb copy retains only in-frame clones and omits some. Among some 150,000 clones listed, about 90% were seen once. This TCR was sampled from a man between 18 and 29 years old in good health. The sample taken for sequencing was blood. The chain has TRBV11-2 and TRBJ2-2; D may match TRBD1 or TRBD2 (6 bases each). CDR3: CASSLKGGGELFF. The CDR3 DNA follows: TGTGCCAGCAGCCTCAAGGGGGGCGGGGAGCTGTTTTTT. Full variable domain (outside the CDR3, taken from reference TRBV11-2 and TRBJ2-2): EAGVAQSPRYKIIEKRQSVAFWCNPISGHATLYWYQQILGQGPKLLIQFQNNGVVDDSQLPKDRFSAERLKGVDSTLKIQPAKLEDSAVYLCASSLKGGGELFFGEGSRLTVL.